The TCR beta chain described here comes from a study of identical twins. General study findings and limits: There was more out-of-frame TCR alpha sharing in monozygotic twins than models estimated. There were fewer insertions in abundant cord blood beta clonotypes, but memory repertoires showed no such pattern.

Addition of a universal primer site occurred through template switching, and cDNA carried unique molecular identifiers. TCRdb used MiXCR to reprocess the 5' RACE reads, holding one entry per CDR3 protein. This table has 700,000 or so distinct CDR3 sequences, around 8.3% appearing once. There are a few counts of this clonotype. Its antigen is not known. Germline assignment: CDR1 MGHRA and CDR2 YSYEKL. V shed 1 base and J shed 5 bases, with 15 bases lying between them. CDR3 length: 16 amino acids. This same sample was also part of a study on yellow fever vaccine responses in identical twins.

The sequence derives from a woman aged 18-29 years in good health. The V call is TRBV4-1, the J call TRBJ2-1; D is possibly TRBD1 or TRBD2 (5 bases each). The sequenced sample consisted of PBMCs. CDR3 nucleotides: TGCGCCAGCAGCCAAGCAACTAGGGGTCATGACAATGAGCAGTTCTTC. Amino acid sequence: CASSQATRGHDNEQFF.